These T cell receptor beta chains were read from a single sample in a study of T cells in Graves' hyperthyroidism and ophthalmopathy. Each CDR3 protein gets one entry after TCRdb re-called the multiplex PCR reads with MiXCR. The sample holds 250,000 to 300,000 distinct CDR3 sequences, approximately 18% seen once. The sample was blood. Source of these receptors: a man aged 45-65 years with Graves' ophthalmopathy. The CDR3 runs from the conserved cysteine through the conserved F or W. Each record gives: V gene, clone size, CDR3 protein. Rows give clone size only sometimes, using once, few, many, or a class for an expanded clone.

TRBV27 | - | CASSLKRAGVTEAFF
TRBV20-1 | many | CSAGRTGDTQYF
TRBV5-1 | few | CASSPGTAYNEQFF
TRBV28 | - | CASSPPGPLGEKLFF
TRBV4-1 | few | CASSQVWAEAFF
TRBV20-1 | many | CSAQTSGNADTQYF
TRBV27 | - | CATRSGINTGELFF
TRBV12-3/TRBV12-4 | few | CASSLAPTGGHQPQHF
TRBV28 | few | CASSFSREQFF
TRBV10-3 | - | CAISDVGGTGTNEQFF
TRBV28 | - | CASSWTVYDNEQFF
TRBV5-1 | many | CASSLPGQGAFF
TRBV7-3 | - | CASSLSGPTEQFF
TRBV9 | - | CASSAGTGGGTEAFF
TRBV20-1 | - | CSARDETGRYEQYF
TRBV6-1 | many | CASRKEGQGNGQYF
TRBV5-1 | many | CASSPGTGRWTEAFF
TRBV20-1 | - | CSARVAGGSQNIQYF
TRBV2 | many | CASSATLAGNTGELFF
TRBV7-9 | few | CASSLAAGRSYEQYF
TRBV28 | many | CASSLLASGRHNEQFF
TRBV6-1 | - | CASSEVLLSYNEQFF
TRBV30 | - | CAWDRGHADTQYF
TRBV2 | many | CASRGQGAGYNEQFF
TRBV3-1 | - | CASSQGRAGHFGLADTQYF
TRBV28 | many | CASSLMGYEQYF
TRBV20-1 | - | CSARGLFGGPNTGELFF
TRBV27 | - | CASRPPSGRINEQFF
TRBV28 | many | CASSWDRRPQPQHF
TRBV20-1 | - | CSARRGTPYNEQFF
TRBV10-3 | - | CAIRPQSGSTDTQYF
TRBV15 | many | CATSREGGGNEQYF
TRBV28 | few | CASKEPSSYEQYF
TRBV28 | many | CASSLVQFYEQYF
TRBV7-9 | - | CASSSQGGDGYTF
TRBV19 | - | CASSFSTGRGETQYF
TRBV2 | - | CASSKREGRDIQYF
TRBV11-2 | many | CASSRLFGQGQQEQFF
TRBV28 | many | CASSFWENTGELFF
TRBV5-1 | - | CASSPTDPSYNEQFF
TRBV9 | few | CASSALSQGDTQYF
TRBV5-1 | few | CASRESGYNSPLHF